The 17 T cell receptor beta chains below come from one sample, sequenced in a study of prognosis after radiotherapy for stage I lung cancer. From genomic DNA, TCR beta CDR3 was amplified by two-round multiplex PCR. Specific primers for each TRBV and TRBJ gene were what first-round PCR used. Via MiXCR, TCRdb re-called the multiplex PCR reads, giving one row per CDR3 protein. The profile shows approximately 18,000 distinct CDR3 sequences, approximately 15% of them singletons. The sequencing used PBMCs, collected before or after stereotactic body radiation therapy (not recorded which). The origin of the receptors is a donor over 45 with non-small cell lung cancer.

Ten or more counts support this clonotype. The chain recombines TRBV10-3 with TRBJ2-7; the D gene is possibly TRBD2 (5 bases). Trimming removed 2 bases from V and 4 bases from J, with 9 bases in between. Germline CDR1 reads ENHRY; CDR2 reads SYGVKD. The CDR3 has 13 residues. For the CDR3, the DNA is TGTGCCATCAGTGAGGACTACCGGTACGAGCAGTACTTC. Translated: CAISEDYRYEQYF.

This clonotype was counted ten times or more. CDR3 coding DNA: TGTGCCAGCAGCTTAGGGGCGGGCAGTCCTAATCAGCCCCAGCATTTT. Its protein product is CASSLGAGSPNQPQHF. V is TRBV7-9 and J is TRBJ1-5; D is ambiguous. The CDR3 has 16 residues. Trimming shortened V by 1 base and J by 4 bases, and 14 bases separated the two germline ends. Germline-derived CDR1 and CDR2 are SEHNR and FQNEAQ (reference sequence). The full variable domain, completed using reference TRBV7-9 and TRBJ1-5, is DTGVSQNPRHKITKRGQNVTFRCDPISEHNRLYWYRQTLGQGPEFLTYFQNEAQLEKSRLLSDRFSAERPKGSFSTLEIQRTEQGDSAMYLCASSLGAGSPNQPQHFGDGTRLSIL.

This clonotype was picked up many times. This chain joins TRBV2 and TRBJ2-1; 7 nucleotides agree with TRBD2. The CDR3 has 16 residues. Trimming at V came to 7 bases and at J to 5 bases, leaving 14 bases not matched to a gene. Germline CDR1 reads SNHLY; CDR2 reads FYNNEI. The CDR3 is CASTKDSGLNNNEQFF. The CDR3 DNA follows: TGTGCCAGCACCAAGGATAGCGGGTTAAACAACAATGAGCAGTTCTTC.

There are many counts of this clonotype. This CDR3 reads CASSQSRSSYEQYV. CDR3 DNA: TGTGCCAGCAGCCAATCAAGGAGCTCCTACGAGCAGTACGTC. This chain joins TRBV3-1 and TRBJ2-7; no firm D call. Deletions cut 2 bases from V and 0 bases from J, with 8 bases between. The CDR3 runs 14 residues. The V gene's germline CDR1 is LGHDT and CDR2 YNNKEL (reference sequence).

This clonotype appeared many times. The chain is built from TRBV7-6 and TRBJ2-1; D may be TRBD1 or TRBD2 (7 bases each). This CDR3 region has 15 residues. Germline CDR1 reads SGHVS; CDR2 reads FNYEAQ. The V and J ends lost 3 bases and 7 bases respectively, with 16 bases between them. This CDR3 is CASSFRDRLANEQFF. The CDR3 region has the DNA TGTGCCAGCAGCTTCCGGGACAGACTAGCAAATGAGCAGTTCTTC.

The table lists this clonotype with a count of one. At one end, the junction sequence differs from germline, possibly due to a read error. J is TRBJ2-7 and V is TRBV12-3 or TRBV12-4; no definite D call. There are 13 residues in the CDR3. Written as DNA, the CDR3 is TGTGTCAGCCGACTGGCGCGTTCCTACGAGCAGTACTTC. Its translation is CVSRLARSYEQYF.

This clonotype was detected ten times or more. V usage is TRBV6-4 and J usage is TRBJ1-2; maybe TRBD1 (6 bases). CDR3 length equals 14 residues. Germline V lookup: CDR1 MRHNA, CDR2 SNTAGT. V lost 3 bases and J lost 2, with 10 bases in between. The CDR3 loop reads CASSELTGNYGYTF. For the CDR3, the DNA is TGTGCCAGCAGTGAATTGACAGGAAACTATGGCTACACCTTC.

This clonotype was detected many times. CDR3 loop: CASSPGVRQINEKLFF. The CDR3, as DNA: TGTGCCAGCAGCCCGGGCGTGAGGCAGATTAATGAAAAACTGTTTTTT. This chain uses TRBV14 with TRBJ1-4; no clear D gene. The V and J ends lost 4 bases and 4 bases respectively, with 16 bases between them. Germline-derived CDR1 and CDR2 are SGHDN and FVKESK. This CDR3 is 16 amino acids long.

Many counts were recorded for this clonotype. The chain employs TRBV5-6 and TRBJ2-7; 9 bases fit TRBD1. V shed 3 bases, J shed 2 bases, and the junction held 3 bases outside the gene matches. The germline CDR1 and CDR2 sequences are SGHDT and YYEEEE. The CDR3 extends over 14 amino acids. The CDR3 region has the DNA TGTGCCAGCAGCTCAAGGACAGGGGCCTACGAGCAGTACTTC. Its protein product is CASSSRTGAYEQYF.

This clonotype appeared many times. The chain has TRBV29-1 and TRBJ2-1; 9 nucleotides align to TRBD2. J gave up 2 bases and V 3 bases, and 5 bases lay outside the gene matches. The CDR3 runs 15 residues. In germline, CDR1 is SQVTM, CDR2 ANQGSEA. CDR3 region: CSVESLAGTYNEQFF. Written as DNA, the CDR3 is TGCAGCGTTGAGTCTCTAGCGGGAACCTACAATGAGCAGTTCTTC.

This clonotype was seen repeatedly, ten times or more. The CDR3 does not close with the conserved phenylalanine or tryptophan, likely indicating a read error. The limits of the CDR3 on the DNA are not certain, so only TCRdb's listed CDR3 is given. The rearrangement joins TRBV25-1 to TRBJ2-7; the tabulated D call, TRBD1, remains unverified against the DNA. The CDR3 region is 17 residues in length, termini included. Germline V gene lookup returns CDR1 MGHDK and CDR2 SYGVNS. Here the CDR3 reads CASSERTPDRAITDVRG.

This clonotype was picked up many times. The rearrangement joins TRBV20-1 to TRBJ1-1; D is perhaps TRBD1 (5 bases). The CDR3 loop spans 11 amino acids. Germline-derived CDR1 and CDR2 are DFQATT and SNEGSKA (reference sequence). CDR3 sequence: CNPEQGTEAFF. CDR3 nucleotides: TGCAACCCGGAGCAGGGAACTGAAGCTTTCTTT.

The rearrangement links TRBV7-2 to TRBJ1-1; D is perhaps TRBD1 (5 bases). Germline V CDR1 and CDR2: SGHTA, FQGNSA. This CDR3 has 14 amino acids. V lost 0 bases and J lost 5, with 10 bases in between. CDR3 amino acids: CASSLAGGETEAFF. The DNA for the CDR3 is TGTGCCAGCAGCTTAGCGGGGGGTGAGACTGAAGCTTTCTTT.

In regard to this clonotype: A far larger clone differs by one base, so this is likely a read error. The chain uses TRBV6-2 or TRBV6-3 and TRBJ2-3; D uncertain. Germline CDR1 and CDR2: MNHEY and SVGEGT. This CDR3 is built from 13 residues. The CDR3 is CVIRSASTDTQYF. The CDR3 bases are TGTGTCATCCGGAGCGCTAGCACAGATACGCAGTATTTT.

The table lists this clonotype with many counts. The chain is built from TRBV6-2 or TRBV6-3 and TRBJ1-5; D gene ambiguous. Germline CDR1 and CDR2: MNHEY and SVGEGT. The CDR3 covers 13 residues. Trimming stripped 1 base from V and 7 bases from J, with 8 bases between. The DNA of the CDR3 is TGTGCCAGCAGTTACTTCGGAGGGCAGCCCCAGCATTTT. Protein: CASSYFGGQPQHF.

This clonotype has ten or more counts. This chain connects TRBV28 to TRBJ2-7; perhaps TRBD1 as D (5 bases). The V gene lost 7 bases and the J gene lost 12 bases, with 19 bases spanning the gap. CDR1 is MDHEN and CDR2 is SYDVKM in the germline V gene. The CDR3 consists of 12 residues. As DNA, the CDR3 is TGTGCCAGCAAGGATACCTCGGACAATCGGTACTTC. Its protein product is CASKDTSDNRYF.

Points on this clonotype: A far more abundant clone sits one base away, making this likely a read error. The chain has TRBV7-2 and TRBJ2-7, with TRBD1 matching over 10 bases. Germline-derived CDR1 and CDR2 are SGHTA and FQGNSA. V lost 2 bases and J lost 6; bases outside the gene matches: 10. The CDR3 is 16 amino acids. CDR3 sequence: CASSLLSATGGFEQYF. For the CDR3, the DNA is TGTGCCAGCAGCTTATTGTCCGCGACAGGGGGCTTCGAGCAGTACTTC.